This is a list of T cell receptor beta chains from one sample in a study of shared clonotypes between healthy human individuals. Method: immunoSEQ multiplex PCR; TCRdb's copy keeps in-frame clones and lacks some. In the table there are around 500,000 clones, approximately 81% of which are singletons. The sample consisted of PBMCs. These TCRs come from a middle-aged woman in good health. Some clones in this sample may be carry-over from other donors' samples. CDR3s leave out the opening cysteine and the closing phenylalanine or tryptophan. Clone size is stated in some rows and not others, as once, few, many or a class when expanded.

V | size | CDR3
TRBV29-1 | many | SVDAAGNTEAF
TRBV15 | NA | ATSRDFAQDEAF
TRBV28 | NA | ASSLVGIETQY
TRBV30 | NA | ASTGQLGQPQH
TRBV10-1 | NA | ASPKGVIWLKSSYEQY
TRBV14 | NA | ASSPTTVYGYT
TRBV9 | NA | ASSVGRTGVETQY
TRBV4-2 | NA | ASSRSRHETQY
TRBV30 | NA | AWNRDIGTGELF
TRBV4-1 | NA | ASSPLGVYYEQY
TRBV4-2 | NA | ASSQAGRTNEKLF
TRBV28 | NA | ASGLAKNIQY
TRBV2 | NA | ASSDGLAGVYEQY
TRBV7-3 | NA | ASSFGTGPQETQY
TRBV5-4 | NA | ASSPTSGSYNEQF
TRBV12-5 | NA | ASGPLPSPRQGVSNQPQH
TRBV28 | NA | ASSLVGPTYEQY
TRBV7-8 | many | ASSSLAAYTDTQY
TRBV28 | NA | ASTLFWAF
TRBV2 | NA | ASRAGLQETQY
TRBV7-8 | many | ASSQQGSETQY
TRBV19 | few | ASSTPLGGTSYEQY
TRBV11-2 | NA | ASSPRRETQY
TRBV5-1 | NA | ASIRIPGQETQY
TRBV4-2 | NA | ASSQDRPGGYSNQPQH
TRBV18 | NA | ASSFDRGNTEAF
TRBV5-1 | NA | ASGTSGSRTDTQY
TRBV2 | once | ASSEQATPEKLF
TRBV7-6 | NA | ASSPSLLDGTQY
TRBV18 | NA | ASSPSPGPSTDTQY
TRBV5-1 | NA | ASSPVATSYEQY
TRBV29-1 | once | SVWSSGRGGTNNEQF
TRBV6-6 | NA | ASRTHSGEAYNEQF
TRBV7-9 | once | ASSLRTSGSAQY
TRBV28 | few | ASSLGGSGNTIY
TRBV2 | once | ASRRLQGPPDQPQH
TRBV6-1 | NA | ASSEFIGTGGNEQF
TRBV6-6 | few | ASSYGGNQPQH
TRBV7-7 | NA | ASSQSPGSYEQY
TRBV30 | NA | AWSVRSGRALYEQY
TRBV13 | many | ASSLRDRITEAF
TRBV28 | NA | ASSLGGGYT
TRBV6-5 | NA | ASSGQPSSYEQY
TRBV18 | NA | ASSPGQVYSTDTQY
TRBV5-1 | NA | ASNSGQGVTDTQY
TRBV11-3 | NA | ASSLVGVQEQF
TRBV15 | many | ATSSQPGQQETQY
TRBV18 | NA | ASSPAHPGEAF
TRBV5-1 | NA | ASSPRQDLPNEQF
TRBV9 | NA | ASSVRSLGGENEQF
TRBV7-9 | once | ASSLRLAADTQY
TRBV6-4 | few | ASSDKTGGPTGELF
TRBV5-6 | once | ASSLVQGGLGKQY
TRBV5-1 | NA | ASSFDLQGHEQY
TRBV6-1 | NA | ASSEGLAGAFGEQF